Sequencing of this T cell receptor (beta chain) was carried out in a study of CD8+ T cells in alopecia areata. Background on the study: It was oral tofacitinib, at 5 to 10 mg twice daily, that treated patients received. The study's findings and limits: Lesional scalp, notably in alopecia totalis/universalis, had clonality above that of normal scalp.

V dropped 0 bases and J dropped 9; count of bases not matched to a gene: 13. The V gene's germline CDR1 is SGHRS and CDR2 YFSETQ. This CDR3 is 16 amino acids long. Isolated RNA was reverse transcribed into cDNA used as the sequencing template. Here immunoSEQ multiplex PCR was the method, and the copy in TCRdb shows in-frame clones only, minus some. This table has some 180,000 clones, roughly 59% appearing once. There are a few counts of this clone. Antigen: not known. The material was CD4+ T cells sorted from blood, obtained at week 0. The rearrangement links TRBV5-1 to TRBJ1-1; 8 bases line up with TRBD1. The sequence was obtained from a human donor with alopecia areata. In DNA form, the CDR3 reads TGCGCCAGCAGCTTGGGGACAGGGCGCAATATTGGTAAAGCTTTCTTT. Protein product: CASSLGTGRNIGKAFF.